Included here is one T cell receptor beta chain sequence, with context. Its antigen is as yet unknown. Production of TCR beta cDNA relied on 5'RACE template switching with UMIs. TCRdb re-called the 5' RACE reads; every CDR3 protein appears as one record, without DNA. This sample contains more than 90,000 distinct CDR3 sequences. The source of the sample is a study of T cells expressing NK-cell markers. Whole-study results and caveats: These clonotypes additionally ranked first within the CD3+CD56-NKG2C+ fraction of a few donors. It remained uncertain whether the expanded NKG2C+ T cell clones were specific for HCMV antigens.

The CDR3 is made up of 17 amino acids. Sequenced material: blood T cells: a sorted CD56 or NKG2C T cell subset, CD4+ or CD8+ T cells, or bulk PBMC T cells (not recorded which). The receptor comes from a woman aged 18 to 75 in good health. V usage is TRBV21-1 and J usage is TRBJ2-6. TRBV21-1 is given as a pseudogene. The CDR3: CAGPMAARNSGANVLTF.